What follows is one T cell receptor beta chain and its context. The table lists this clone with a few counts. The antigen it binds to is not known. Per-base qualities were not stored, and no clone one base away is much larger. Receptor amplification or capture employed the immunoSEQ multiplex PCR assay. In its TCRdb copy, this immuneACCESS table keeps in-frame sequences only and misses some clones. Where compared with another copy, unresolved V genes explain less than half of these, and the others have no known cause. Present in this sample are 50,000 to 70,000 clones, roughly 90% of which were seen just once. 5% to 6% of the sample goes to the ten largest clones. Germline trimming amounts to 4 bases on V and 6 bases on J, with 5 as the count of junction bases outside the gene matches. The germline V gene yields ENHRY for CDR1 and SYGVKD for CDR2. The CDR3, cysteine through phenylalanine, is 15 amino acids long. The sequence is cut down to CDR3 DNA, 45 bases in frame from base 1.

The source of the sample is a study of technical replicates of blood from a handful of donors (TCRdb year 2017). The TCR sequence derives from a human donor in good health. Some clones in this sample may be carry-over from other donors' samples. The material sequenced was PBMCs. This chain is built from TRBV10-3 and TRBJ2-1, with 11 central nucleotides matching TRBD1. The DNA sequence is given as TGTGCCATCAGTGGCGGGACAGGGGGTGTCAATGAGCAGTTCTTC. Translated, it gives CAISGGTGGVNEQFF.